Listed below are T cell receptor beta chains from one sample, sequenced in a study of somatic mutations in cytotoxic T cells in rheumatoid arthritis. Profiled with immunoSEQ multiplex PCR; TCRdb holds only in-frame clones, not every one. The sample consists of more than 15,000 clones, 70% to 75% of them appearing once. The sample taken for sequencing was CD8+ T cells sorted from blood. The receptor source for this set is a woman aged 60-70 years in good health. Both conserved end residues are part of each CDR3. A D gene is named only where the DNA matches it firmly. Expanded clones are given a class, and other clones once, few, many or no size at all.

>.|TRBV4-1|.|TRBJ2-1
TGCGCCAGCAGCCAAGAGAGAGGGTTCAATGAGCAGTTCTTC
CASSQERGFNEQFF
>.|TRBV29-1|.|TRBJ1-1
TGCAGCGTTGAAAGGGCGCAGGGGAACACTGAAGCTTTCTTT
CSVERAQGNTEAFF
>.|TRBV11-2|.|TRBJ2-5
TGTGCCAGCAGCTTCAGGGGAGTCGAGGAGACCCAGTACTTC
CASSFRGVEETQYF
>.|TRBV11-2|.|TRBJ2-1
TGTGCCAGCAGCTCCGGAAGGGGTGAGCAGTTCTTC
CASSSGRGEQFF
>.|TRBV7-9|.|TRBJ2-1
TGTGCGGTTGGGCGGGTATCCTACAATGAGCAGTTCTTC
CAVGRVSYNEQFF
>TRBD1|TRBV5-4|.|TRBJ1-1
TGTGCCAGCAGCTTGGGGCCGGGACAGGGTCGAGGGACTGAAGCTTTCTTT
CASSLGPGQGRGTEAFF
>.|TRBV18|.|TRBJ1-1
TGTGCCAGCTCACCAGGCGGGGGAGGAAACACTGAAGCTTTCTTT
CASSPGGGGNTEAFF
>.|TRBV20-1|.|TRBJ2-7
TGCAGTGCTAGAGGGGTGGGCTGGCAGTACTTC
CSARGVGWQYF
>.|TRBV28|.|TRBJ2-7
TGTGCCAGCAGTACCCCCCCACGGGCCCCCTACGAGCAGTACTTC
CASSTPPRAPYEQYF
>.|TRBV4-1|.|TRBJ1-1
TGCGCCAGCAGCCAAGAAGTGTCGTGGGACTTGAACACTGAAGCTTTCTTT
CASSQEVSWDLNTEAFF
>TRBD1|TRBV5-1|.|TRBJ2-7
TGCGCCAGCAGCTTGGACTCGGGGACAGCCTCCTACGAGCAGTACTTC
CASSLDSGTASYEQYF
>.|TRBV10-3|.|TRBJ2-7
TGTGCCATCAGTGACCCACTAAGCTCCTACGAGCAGTACTTC
CAISDPLSSYEQYF
>.|TRBV19|few|TRBJ1-6
TGTGCCAGTAGTGGAAGTAATTCACCCCTCCACTTT
CASSGSNSPLHF
>.|TRBV29-1|.|TRBJ1-6
TGCAGCGTTGAAACTCCCGGGGGGGCGAGCTCCTATAATTCACCCCTCCACTTT
CSVETPGGASSYNSPLHF
>TRBD2|TRBV2|.|TRBJ2-1
TGTGCCAGCAGTGTTCCGACTAGCGGGAGCGGGAGCTCCTACAATGAGCAGTTCTTC
CASSVPTSGSGSSYNEQFF
>TRBD1|TRBV6-5|.|TRBJ1-2
TGTGCCAGCAGTTACTGGGACAGGGGGCGCGTCGGTGGCTACACCTTC
CASSYWDRGRVGGYTF
>.|TRBV13|few|TRBJ2-1
TGTGCCAGCAGCTTAGGGCGGGGACGGAGCAATGAGCAGTTCTTC
CASSLGRGRSNEQFF